This record concerns one TCR beta chain sequence. Antigen: not known. The data originate from a study of CD4 T cells in relation to SARS-CoV-2 and coronaviruses. Across the study: Negative control cultures got HIV-1 Nef peptides or no peptide.

Clones were sequenced by immunoSEQ multiplex PCR, and TCRdb holds only the in-frame ones, with some missing. The sample consists of fewer than 25,000 clones, 68% of them appearing once. CDR1 and CDR2 (germline): KGHSH, LQKENI. The CDR3 sequence is 17 residues long. Trimming took off 0 bases at V and 0 bases at J, with 12 bases between the two ends. CD4+ T cells from unexposed donors were obtained before the COVID-19 pandemic (2011-2018). Isolation of CD4+ T cells took place after roughly nine days in culture. The clonotype comes from a human donor in good health. This rearrangement joins TRBV18 to TRBJ2-4, with D perhaps matching TRBD1 (6 bases). Sequencing was done on a sample of CD4+ T cells from PBMCs, cultured in vitro. CDR3 DNA: TGTGCCAGCTCACCACCGTCACAGGGTTCAGCCAAAAACATTCAGTACTTC. Translation: CASSPPSQGSAKNIQYF.